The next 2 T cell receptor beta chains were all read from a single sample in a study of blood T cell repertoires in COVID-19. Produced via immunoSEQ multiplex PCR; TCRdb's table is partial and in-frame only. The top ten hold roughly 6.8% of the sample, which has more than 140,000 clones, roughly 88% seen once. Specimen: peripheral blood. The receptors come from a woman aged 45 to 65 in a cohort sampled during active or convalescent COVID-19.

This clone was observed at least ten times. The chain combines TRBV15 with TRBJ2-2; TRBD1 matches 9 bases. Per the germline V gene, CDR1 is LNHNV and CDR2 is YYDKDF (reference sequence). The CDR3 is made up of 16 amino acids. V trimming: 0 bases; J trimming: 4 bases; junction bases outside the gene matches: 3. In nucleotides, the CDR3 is TGTGCCACCAGCAGAGATCGACAGGGGGGCACCGGGGAGCTGTTTTTT. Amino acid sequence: CATSRDRQGGTGELFF.

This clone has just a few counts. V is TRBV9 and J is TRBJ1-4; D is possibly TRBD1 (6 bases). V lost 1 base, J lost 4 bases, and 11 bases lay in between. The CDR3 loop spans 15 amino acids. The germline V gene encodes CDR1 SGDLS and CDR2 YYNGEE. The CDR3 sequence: CASSVTTGYNEKLFF. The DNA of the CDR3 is TGTGCCAGCAGCGTAACAACAGGGTATAATGAAAAACTGTTTTTT.